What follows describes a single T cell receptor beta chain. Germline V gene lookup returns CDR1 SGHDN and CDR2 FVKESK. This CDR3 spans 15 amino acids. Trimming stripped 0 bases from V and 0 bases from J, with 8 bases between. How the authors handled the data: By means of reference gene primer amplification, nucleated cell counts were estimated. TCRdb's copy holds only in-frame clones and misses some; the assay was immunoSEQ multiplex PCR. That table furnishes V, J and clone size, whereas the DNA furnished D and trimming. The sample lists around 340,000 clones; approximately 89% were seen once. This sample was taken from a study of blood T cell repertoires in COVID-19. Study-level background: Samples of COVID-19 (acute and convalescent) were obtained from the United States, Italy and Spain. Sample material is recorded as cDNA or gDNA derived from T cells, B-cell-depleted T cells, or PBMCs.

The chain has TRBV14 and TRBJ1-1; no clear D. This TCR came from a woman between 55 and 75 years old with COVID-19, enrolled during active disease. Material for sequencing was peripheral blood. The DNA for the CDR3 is TGTGCCAGCAGCCAAGACTTAGCCGTGAACACTGAAGCTTTCTTT. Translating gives CASSQDLAVNTEAFF.